Listed below are T cell receptor beta chains from one sample, sequenced in a study of blood T cell repertoires in COVID-19. Profiling relied on immunoSEQ multiplex PCR, and the TCRdb table lists in-frame clones only, not all of them. The sample carries approximately 31,000 clones, over 75% recorded once. The sequencing sample was made of peripheral blood. The receptor source for this set is a woman in her fifties or sixties with active COVID-19. CDR3s include the opening cysteine and the closing phenylalanine or tryptophan. D genes are given only for firm matches. Not every row has a clone size; where given, it reads once, few, many or a size class.

abundance	d_gene	v_gene	j_gene	CDR3nt	CDR3aa
.	TRBD2	TRBV27	TRBJ2-1	TGTGCCAGCAGTTTGACTAGCGGGATATACAATGAGCAGTTCTTC	CASSLTSGIYNEQFF
.	TRBD2	TRBV20-1	TRBJ2-3	TGCAGTGCTAGTGGGTTCGGGCTAGCGGGGGACACAGATACGCAGTATTTT	CSASGFGLAGDTDTQYF
.	.	TRBV11-2	TRBJ1-5	TGTGCCAGCAGCTTAGACCCAGGGAGCAATCAGCCCCAGCATTTT	CASSLDPGSNQPQHF
.	.	TRBV7-3	TRBJ1-3	TGTGCCAGCAGCCTAGACTTCTCTGGAAACACCATATATTTT	CASSLDFSGNTIYF
.	TRBD1	TRBV2	TRBJ2-5	TGTGCCAGCAGTTTACAGGGGAAAGAGACCCAGTACTTC	CASSLQGKETQYF
.	TRBD1	TRBV18	TRBJ1-4	TGTGCCAGCTCACCCGTCCCGGGACAGGGCGGGGAACTGTTTTTT	CASSPVPGQGGELFF
.	.	TRBV5-1	TRBJ1-1	TGCGCCAGCAGCCCATCTGCAGGGATAATGAACACTGAAGCTTTCTTT	CASSPSAGIMNTEAFF
.	.	TRBV6-1	TRBJ2-2	TGTGCCAGCAGTGAAGGACGAACCGGGACATTCCTTATAGGGGAGCTGTTTTTT	CASSEGRTGTFLIGELFF
few	.	TRBV5-1	TRBJ1-2	TGCGCCAGCAGCTTCTCCGGTCCGGGGTATGGCTACACCTTC	CASSFSGPGYGYTF
few	TRBD1	TRBV6-5	TRBJ1-2	TGTGCCAGCAGTAACAGGGGCCCGACTGACTATGGCTACACCTTC	CASSNRGPTDYGYTF
.	.	TRBV2	TRBJ2-1	TGTGCCAGCAGTGAATGGCAGTTGTCTCCCTACAATGAGCAGTTCTTC	CASSEWQLSPYNEQFF
.	TRBD1	TRBV18	TRBJ1-6	TGTGCCAGCTCACCAGGGACAGGGGGCGAAATTTCACCCCTCCACTTT	CASSPGTGGEISPLHF
.	TRBD1	TRBV19	TRBJ1-5	TGTGCCAGTAGCGATTGGAACAGGGGGCTGAGTCAGCCCCAGCATTTT	CASSDWNRGLSQPQHF
.	.	TRBV5-1	TRBJ1-2	TGCGCCAGCAGCCCAGTCGGGACTGCCAACTATGGCTACACCTTC	CASSPVGTANYGYTF
.	TRBD2	TRBV6-1	TRBJ2-3	TGTGCCAGCAGTGACCAGCGGGGCAGCACAGATACGCAGTATTTT	CASSDQRGSTDTQYF
.	.	TRBV7-3	TRBJ2-3	TGTGCCAGCAGCTTAACCGCACCGGGGGTCAAACATACGCAGTATTTT	CASSLTAPGVKHTQYF
once	.	TRBV10-3	TRBJ1-1	TGTGCCATCAGTGAGGGACATAGTTTTGAAGCTTTCTTT	CAISEGHSFEAFF
.	TRBD2	TRBV5-6	TRBJ2-2	TGTGCCAGCAGCTTGGTGGGTAGCGGGGACACCGGGGAGCTGTTTTTT	CASSLVGSGDTGELFF
.	.	TRBV28	TRBJ2-3	TGTGCCAGCAGTTTTGGCGGGGGCACAGATACGCAGTATTTT	CASSFGGGTDTQYF
.	.	TRBV14	TRBJ1-3	TGTGCCAGCAGCGGGAGTGCTGGAAACACCATATATTTT	CASSGSAGNTIYF
.	TRBD1	TRBV25-1	TRBJ2-7	TGTGCCAGCAGCCCAACCATGGGAGTCGGACAGGTCTACGAGCAGTACTTC	CASSPTMGVGQVYEQYF
once	.	TRBV7-8	TRBJ1-2	TGTGCCAGCAGCTTAGATGGGGAAAAGCGGGATGGCTACACCTTC	CASSLDGEKRDGYTF
few	TRBD1	TRBV5-4	TRBJ1-1	TGTGCCAGCAGCTTGAGGGACAGAGCAGAGCCTGAAGCTTTCTTT	CASSLRDRAEPEAFF
.	TRBD1	TRBV7-3	TRBJ2-3	TGTGCCAGCAGCCCCCGGACAGGGGGAAGAGATACGCAGTATTTT	CASSPRTGGRDTQYF
.	TRBD1	TRBV4-1	TRBJ1-5	TGCGCCAGCAGGGCATACAGGGGTAGCAATCAGCCCCAGCATTTT	CASRAYRGSNQPQHF
.	.	TRBV19	TRBJ2-1	TGTGCCAGTAGTAAGAGCTCCTACAATGAGCAGTTCTTC	CASSKSSYNEQFF
.	TRBD2	TRBV10-2	TRBJ2-7	TGCGCCAGCAGCCCCGGGACTAGCTTTGGCGAGCAGTACTTC	CASSPGTSFGEQYF
.	.	TRBV3-1/TRBV3-2	TRBJ1-3	TGTGCCAGCAGCCAAGATACGGCGGGCCTCTCTGGAAACACCATATATTTT	CASSQDTAGLSGNTIYF
.	.	TRBV27	TRBJ2-1	TGTGCCAGCAGTCCGCCCGACAGCCCTTATTACAATGAGCAGTTCTTC	CASSPPDSPYYNEQFF
.	.	TRBV28	TRBJ2-2	TGTGCCAGCAGTGAGCCAAATACCGGGGAGCTGTTTTTT	CASSEPNTGELFF
.	TRBD1	TRBV29-1	TRBJ1-1	TGCAGCGTTGAAGGAACGGACAGGATAGGCCGCGCTGAAGCTTTCTTT	CSVEGTDRIGRAEAFF
.	TRBD1	TRBV11-1	TRBJ2-7	TGTGCCAGCAGCCGGGACAGATACTTCTCCTACGAGCAGTACTTC	CASSRDRYFSYEQYF
.	TRBD1	TRBV6-5	TRBJ1-6	TGTGCCAGCGGGACAGGGGGCTTTTCACCCCTCCACTTT	CASGTGGFSPLHF
.	.	TRBV6-5	TRBJ2-1	TGTGCCAGCAGTTCCCCTGGGACTTCCGGCTACAATGAGCAGTTCTTC	CASSSPGTSGYNEQFF
.	.	TRBV19	TRBJ1-2	TGTGCCAGCAAGCGGGGGGGCGATCGTAACTATGGCTACACCTTC	CASKRGGDRNYGYTF
.	TRBD1	TRBV7-9	TRBJ2-7	TGTGCCAGCAGTTCATTAGGGGACAGGCTCTACGAGCAGTACTTC	CASSSLGDRLYEQYF
.	TRBD2	TRBV6-6	TRBJ2-2	TGTGCCAGCAGTCAGGGGACCCTAGCGGGGGGGCCCGGTAACACCGGGGAGCTGTTTTTT	CASSQGTLAGGPGNTGELFF
once	.	TRBV11-3	TRBJ2-3	TGTGCCAGCAGCTTTGGGGGCCACACAGATACGCAGTATTTT	CASSFGGHTDTQYF
.	TRBD2	TRBV2	TRBJ2-2	TGTGCCAGCAGTCTTGCGGGGGGGTTCTCCGGGGAGCTGTTTTTT	CASSLAGGFSGELFF
.	.	TRBV5-1	TRBJ2-2	TGCGCCAGCAGCTCTTGGGGCGAGTTAGCCACCGGGGAGCTGTTTTTT	CASSSWGELATGELFF
.	.	TRBV5-1	TRBJ2-7	TGCGCCAGCAGCTCCATTGGCATTTCCGACGAGCAGTACTTC	CASSSIGISDEQYF
.	.	TRBV2	TRBJ1-1	TGTGCCAGGGGGACTCCCGGGCCGAACACTGAAGCTTTCTTT	CARGTPGPNTEAFF
.	.	TRBV30	TRBJ1-3	TGTGCCTGGAGTGTACATCGGGGGGTCTCTGGAAACACCATATATTTT	CAWSVHRGVSGNTIYF
.	TRBD2	TRBV10-2	TRBJ2-3	TGCGCCAGCAGTGTATTAGCGGGGGGTATGGGAATGGGTACGCAGTATTTT	CASSVLAGGMGMGTQYF
.	TRBD2	TRBV11-2	TRBJ2-7	TGTGCCAGCAGCTTAGTGCTAGCGGGCTTGGGGGAGCAGTACTTC	CASSLVLAGLGEQYF
.	.	TRBV3-1/TRBV3-2	TRBJ1-6	TGTGCCAGCAGCCAACAGACAGATTCACCCCTCCACTTT	CASSQQTDSPLHF
.	TRBD2	TRBV3-1/TRBV3-2	TRBJ2-3	TGTGCCAGCAGCCAAGATCACAGCGGGAATACGCAGTATTTT	CASSQDHSGNTQYF